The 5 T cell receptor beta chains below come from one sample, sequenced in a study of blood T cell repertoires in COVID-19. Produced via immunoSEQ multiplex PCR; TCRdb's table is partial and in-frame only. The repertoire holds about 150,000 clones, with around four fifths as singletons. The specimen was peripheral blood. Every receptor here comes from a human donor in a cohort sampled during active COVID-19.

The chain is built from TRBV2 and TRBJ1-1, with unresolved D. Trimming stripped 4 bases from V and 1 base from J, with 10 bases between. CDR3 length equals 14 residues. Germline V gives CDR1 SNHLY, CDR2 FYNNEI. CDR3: CASSVEGTNTEAFF. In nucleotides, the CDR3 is TGTGCCAGCAGTGTAGAGGGAACGAACACTGAAGCTTTCTTT.

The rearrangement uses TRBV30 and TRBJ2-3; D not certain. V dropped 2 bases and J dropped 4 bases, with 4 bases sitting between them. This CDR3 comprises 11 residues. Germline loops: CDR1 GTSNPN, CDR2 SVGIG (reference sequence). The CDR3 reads CAWSSSDTQYF. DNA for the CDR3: TGTGCCTGGAGTTCGTCAGATACGCAGTATTTT.

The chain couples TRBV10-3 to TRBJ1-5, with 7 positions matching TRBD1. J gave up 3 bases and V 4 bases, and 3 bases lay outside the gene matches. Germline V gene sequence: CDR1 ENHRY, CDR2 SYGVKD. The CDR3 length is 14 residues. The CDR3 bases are TGTGCCATCAGTGGAGGACAGGACAATCAGCCCCAGCATTTT. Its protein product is CAISGGQDNQPQHF.

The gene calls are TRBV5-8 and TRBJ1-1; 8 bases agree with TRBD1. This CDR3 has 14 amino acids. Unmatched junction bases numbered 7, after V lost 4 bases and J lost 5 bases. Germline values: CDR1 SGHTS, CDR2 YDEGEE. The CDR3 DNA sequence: TGTGCCAGCAGCGCCGACAGGGGAAGAACTGAAGCTTTCTTT. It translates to CASSADRGRTEAFF.

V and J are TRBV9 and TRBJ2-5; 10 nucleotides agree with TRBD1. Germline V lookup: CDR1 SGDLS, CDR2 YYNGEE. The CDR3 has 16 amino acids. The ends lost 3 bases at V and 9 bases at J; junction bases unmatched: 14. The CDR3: CASSEGYGAGQGSQYF. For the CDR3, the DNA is TGTGCCAGCAGCGAAGGTTATGGCGCGGGACAGGGGTCCCAGTACTTC. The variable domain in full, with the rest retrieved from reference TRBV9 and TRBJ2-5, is DSGVTQTPKHLITATGQRVTLRCSPRSGDLSVYWYQQSLDQGLQFLIQYYNGEERAKGNILERFSAQQFPDLHSELNLSSLELGDSALYFCASSEGYGAGQGSQYFGPGTRLLVL.